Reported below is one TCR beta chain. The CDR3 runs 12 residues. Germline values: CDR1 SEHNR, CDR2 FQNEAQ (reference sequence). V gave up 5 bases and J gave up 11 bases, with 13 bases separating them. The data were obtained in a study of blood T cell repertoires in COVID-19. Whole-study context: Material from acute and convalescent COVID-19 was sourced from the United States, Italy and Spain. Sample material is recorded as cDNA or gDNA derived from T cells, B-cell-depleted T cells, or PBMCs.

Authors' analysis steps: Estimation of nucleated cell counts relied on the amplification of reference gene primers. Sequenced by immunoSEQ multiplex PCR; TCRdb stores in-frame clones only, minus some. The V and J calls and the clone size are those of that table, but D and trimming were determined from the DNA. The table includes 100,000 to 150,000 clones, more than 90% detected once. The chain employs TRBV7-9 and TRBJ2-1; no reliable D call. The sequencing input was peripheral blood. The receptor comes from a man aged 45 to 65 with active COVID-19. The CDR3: CASSQDSSQQFF. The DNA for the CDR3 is TGTGCCAGCAGCCAAGACTCGTCCCAGCAGTTCTTC.